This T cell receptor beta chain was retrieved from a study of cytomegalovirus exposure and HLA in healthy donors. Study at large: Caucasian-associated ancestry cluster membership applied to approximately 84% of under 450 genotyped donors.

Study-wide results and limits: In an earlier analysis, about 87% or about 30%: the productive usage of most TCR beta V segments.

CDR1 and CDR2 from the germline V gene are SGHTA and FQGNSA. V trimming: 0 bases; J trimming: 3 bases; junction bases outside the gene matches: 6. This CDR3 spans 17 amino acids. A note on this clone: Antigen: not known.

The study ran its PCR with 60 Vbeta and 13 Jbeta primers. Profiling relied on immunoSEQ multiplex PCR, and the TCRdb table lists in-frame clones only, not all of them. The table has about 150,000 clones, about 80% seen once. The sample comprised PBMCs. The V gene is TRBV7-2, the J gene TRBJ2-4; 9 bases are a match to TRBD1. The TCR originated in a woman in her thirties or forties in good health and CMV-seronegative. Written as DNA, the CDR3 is TGTGCCAGCAGCTTAGCCGGGACAGGGTCGGTCAAAAACATTCAGTACTTC. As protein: CASSLAGTGSVKNIQYF.